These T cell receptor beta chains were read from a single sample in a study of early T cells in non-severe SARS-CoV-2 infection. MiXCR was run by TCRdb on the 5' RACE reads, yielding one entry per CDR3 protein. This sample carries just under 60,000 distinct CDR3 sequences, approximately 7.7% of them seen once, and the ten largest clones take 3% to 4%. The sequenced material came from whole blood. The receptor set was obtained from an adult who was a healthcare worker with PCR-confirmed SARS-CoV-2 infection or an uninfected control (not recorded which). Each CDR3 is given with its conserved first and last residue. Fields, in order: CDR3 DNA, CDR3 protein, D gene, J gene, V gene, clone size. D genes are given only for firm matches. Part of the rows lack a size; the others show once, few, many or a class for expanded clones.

DNA: TGCGCCAGCAGCCGGGACCGAGAACCTAACTATGGCTACACCTTC; CDR3: CASSRDREPNYGYTF; D: NA; J: TRBJ1-2; V: TRBV5-1; size: few
DNA: TGTGCCAGTACCCCGACGGTGGGACAGCCCCAGCATTTT; CDR3: CASTPTVGQPQHF; D: NA; J: TRBJ1-5; V: TRBV19; size: NA
DNA: TGTGCCAGTAGTGACTACCCGGGGAATGAGCAGTTCTTC; CDR3: CASSDYPGNEQFF; D: NA; J: TRBJ2-1; V: TRBV19; size: few
DNA: TGCAGTGCTAGCAGGCAGGGGGCAACGGGGACCCTCCACTTT; CDR3: CSASRQGATGTLHF; D: TRBD1; J: TRBJ1-6; V: TRBV20-1; size: many
DNA: TGTGCCAGCCGGGGGCGGCTAGCGGAAGGGATGGCATTCACAGATACGCAGTATTTT; CDR3: CASRGRLAEGMAFTDTQYF; D: NA; J: TRBJ2-3; V: TRBV5-5; size: NA
DNA: TGTGCCAGTAGTCCGACTAGCGGGAGATACCGCTCCTACGAGCAGTACTTC; CDR3: CASSPTSGRYRSYEQYF; D: TRBD2; J: TRBJ2-7; V: TRBV19; size: many
DNA: TGCAGTGCTAGCGCTAGCGGGAGTTACTTCGAGCAGTACTTC; CDR3: CSASASGSYFEQYF; D: TRBD2; J: TRBJ2-7; V: TRBV20-1; size: NA
DNA: TGTGCCAGCAGTCGGGATTCCAGCCCCTACGAGCAGTACTTC; CDR3: CASSRDSSPYEQYF; D: NA; J: TRBJ2-7; V: TRBV7-6; size: NA
DNA: TGTGCCAGCACCACACAGGGGGCATCTGGTAGCACTGAAGCTTTCTTT; CDR3: CASTTQGASGSTEAFF; D: TRBD1; J: TRBJ1-1; V: TRBV6-6; size: few
DNA: TGCAGTGCTAGTGATCTAGGGGCGGAGCAGCCCCAGCATTTT; CDR3: CSASDLGAEQPQHF; D: NA; J: TRBJ1-5; V: TRBV20-1; size: few
DNA: TGTGCCAGCAGCTTTACGACTAGCGGGATTGACCCCGAAGAGACCCAGTACTTC; CDR3: CASSFTTSGIDPEETQYF; D: TRBD2; J: TRBJ2-5; V: TRBV7-2; size: many
DNA: TGTGCCAGCAGCTTAGCTACACAGCCAGATCAGCCCCAGCATTTT; CDR3: CASSLATQPDQPQHF; D: NA; J: TRBJ1-5; V: TRBV7-6; size: many
DNA: TGTGCCAGCGTTAGCGGTTCATCCTACGAGCAGTACTTC; CDR3: CASVSGSSYEQYF; D: NA; J: TRBJ2-7; V: TRBV2; size: many
DNA: TGTGCCAGCAGCCGCTTTGGGGGAGGCACAGATACGCAGTATTTT; CDR3: CASSRFGGGTDTQYF; D: NA; J: TRBJ2-3; V: TRBV7-6; size: many
DNA: TGTGCCACCCGGACAGGGGGCGCCGAAAAACTGTTTTTT; CDR3: CATRTGGAEKLFF; D: TRBD1; J: TRBJ1-4; V: TRBV18; size: NA
DNA: TGTGCCAGCACGAGGGGACACCGGTTAGGGGAGCAGTACTTC; CDR3: CASTRGHRLGEQYF; D: NA; J: TRBJ2-7; V: TRBV28; size: many
DNA: TGTGCCAGCAGCCAAGATAGGGCCCCCCTTGGCACAGATACGCAGTATTTT; CDR3: CASSQDRAPLGTDTQYF; D: NA; J: TRBJ2-3; V: TRBV3-1; size: few
DNA: TGCAGCGCCTCACTAGCTTTGGAAGAGACCCAGTACTTC; CDR3: CSASLALEETQYF; D: NA; J: TRBJ2-5; V: TRBV29-1; size: NA
DNA: TGCAGTGCTAAGATCGGGACTCAACAAGAGACCCAGTACTTC; CDR3: CSAKIGTQQETQYF; D: NA; J: TRBJ2-5; V: TRBV20-1; size: many
DNA: TGCGCCAGCAGCTTCGGGGCGGGAGAGACAGATACGCAGTATTTT; CDR3: CASSFGAGETDTQYF; D: TRBD2; J: TRBJ2-3; V: TRBV5-1; size: NA
DNA: TGCAGTGCTAGAGAGGGAGCGGGAGGAGAGACCCAGTACTTC; CDR3: CSAREGAGGETQYF; D: TRBD2; J: TRBJ2-5; V: TRBV20-1; size: many
DNA: TGTGCCAGCAGTACCGACCTAGCGGGACAGATCTACGAGCAGTACTTC; CDR3: CASSTDLAGQIYEQYF; D: TRBD2; J: TRBJ2-7; V: TRBV7-2; size: many
DNA: TGCAGTGCTACCGTGGGGTTTAATTCACCCCTCCACTTT; CDR3: CSATVGFNSPLHF; D: NA; J: TRBJ1-6; V: TRBV20-1; size: NA
DNA: TGTGCCAGCCTGGGACTAGCGGGAGAGGGAGCCAAAAACATTCAGTACTTC; CDR3: CASLGLAGEGAKNIQYF; D: TRBD2; J: TRBJ2-4; V: TRBV12-3/TRBV12-4; size: few
DNA: TGTGCCAGCAGCCCGGGACTAGCGTACACCGGGGAGCTGTTTTTT; CDR3: CASSPGLAYTGELFF; D: TRBD2; J: TRBJ2-2; V: TRBV7-7; size: NA
DNA: TGTGCCAGCAGCCGTAAGGACCAAACAGATACGCAGTATTTT; CDR3: CASSRKDQTDTQYF; D: NA; J: TRBJ2-3; V: TRBV6-6; size: many
DNA: TGTGCCAGCTCACCCGTGCGGATGAACACTGAAGCTTTCTTT; CDR3: CASSPVRMNTEAFF; D: NA; J: TRBJ1-1; V: TRBV18; size: NA
DNA: TGTGCCAGCAGCTTGCCTAGTGGGGGGTGGCAGCAGTTCTTC; CDR3: CASSLPSGGWQQFF; D: NA; J: TRBJ2-1; V: TRBV7-6; size: NA
DNA: TGTGCCAGCAGCTCCTGGGGAGAGGAGCAGTTCTTC; CDR3: CASSSWGEEQFF; D: NA; J: TRBJ2-1; V: TRBV7-8; size: NA